The rows below give T cell receptor beta chains drawn from one sample of a study of T cell responses to AZD1222 COVID-19 vaccine. TCRdb keeps only in-frame clones here, not all; method: immunoSEQ multiplex PCR. The sample has about 150,000 clones; about 93% are singletons. The specimen was peripheral blood, collected on day 0 of AZD1222 vaccination. These receptors were taken from an adult in good health. Both conserved end residues are part of each CDR3. The D gene is left open where the match is weak. The size of a clone is reported for some rows only, either as once, few or many, or as a class for expanded clones.

d_gene	len	v_gene	abundance	j_gene	CDR3aa	CDR3nt
.	13	TRBV27	.	TRBJ1-5	CASSSGQNQPQHF	TGTGCCAGCAGTTCCGGACAGAATCAGCCCCAGCATTTT
.	12	TRBV30	.	TRBJ2-7	CASFWGRNEQYF	TGTGCCTCCTTTTGGGGGCGCAACGAGCAGTACTTC
TRBD2	14	TRBV5-5	once	TRBJ2-7	CASSFASGVYEQYF	TGTGCCAGCAGCTTTGCTAGCGGGGTCTACGAGCAGTACTTC
TRBD2	13	TRBV15	.	TRBJ2-3	CATKRGGPDTQYF	TGTGCCACCAAGCGGGGGGGTCCAGATACGCAGTATTTT
TRBD1	15	TRBV30	.	TRBJ1-1	CAWSVRGEAHTEAFF	TGTGCCTGGTCTGTCAGGGGGGAGGCGCACACTGAAGCTTTCTTT
TRBD2	15	TRBV7-9	.	TRBJ2-3	CASNPGLVLLDTQYF	TGTGCCAGCAACCCGGGACTAGTATTACTGGATACGCAGTATTTT
.	17	TRBV18	.	TRBJ2-1	CASSPRDRGSTYNEQFF	TGTGCCAGCTCACCGCGGGACCGAGGATCTACTTACAATGAGCAGTTCTTC
.	14	TRBV19	.	TRBJ1-4	CASSIPGAREKLFF	TGTGCCAGTAGTATTCCGGGGGCGCGAGAAAAACTGTTTTTT
.	16	TRBV15	.	TRBJ2-6	CATSRDGRSGANVLTF	TGTGCCACCAGCAGAGATGGGCGGTCTGGGGCCAACGTCCTGACTTTC
.	12	TRBV6-5	once	TRBJ2-7	CASTFTSYEQYF	TGTGCCAGCACCTTTACATCCTACGAGCAGTACTTC
TRBD1	16	TRBV30	.	TRBJ1-2	CAWSDPIPRTGSGYTF	TGTGCCTGGAGTGACCCCATTCCCCGGACAGGGAGTGGCTACACCTTC
.	14	TRBV5-6	.	TRBJ2-1	CASSLLVGDNEQFF	TGTGCCAGCAGCTTGCTTGTAGGGGACAATGAGCAGTTCTTC
.	16	TRBV19	.	TRBJ2-5	CASSIGARVFQETQYF	TGTGCCAGTAGTATAGGGGCCAGGGTATTCCAAGAGACCCAGTACTTC
.	15	TRBV7-9	.	TRBJ2-5	CASSLVMGGRETQYF	TGTGCCAGCAGCTTAGTCATGGGGGGTCGGGAGACCCAGTACTTC
.	17	TRBV6-2/TRBV6-3	.	TRBJ1-1	CASSYSKRGFMNTEAFF	TGTGCCAGCAGTTACTCCAAGAGAGGGTTTATGAACACTGAAGCTTTCTTT
TRBD1	19	TRBV7-2	.	TRBJ1-2	CASSLEWRIRTGSYYGYTF	TGTGCCAGCAGCTTAGAGTGGCGAATCAGGACAGGGTCGTACTATGGCTACACCTTC
.	14	TRBV11-1	.	TRBJ2-3	CASSGGLSTDTQYF	TGTGCCAGCAGCGGGGGACTTAGCACAGATACGCAGTATTTT
TRBD2	16	TRBV7-9	.	TRBJ2-1	CASSSRTSGGYNEQFF	TGTGCCAGCAGCTCCCGTACTAGCGGGGGATACAATGAGCAGTTCTTC
.	14	TRBV19	.	TRBJ1-1	CASSIGGVITEAFF	TGTGCCAGTAGTATAGGAGGGGTGATCACTGAAGCTTTCTTT
TRBD1	12	TRBV30	.	TRBJ2-3	CAWSPGAGGPYF	TGTGCCTGGAGTCCCGGGGCAGGGGGTCCGTATTTT
.	15	TRBV6-5	.	TRBJ2-2	CASSYGEVNTGELFF	TGTGCCAGCAGTTACGGGGAAGTGAACACCGGGGAGCTGTTTTTT
.	12	TRBV2	once	TRBJ2-3	CASRRMPDTQYF	TGTGCCAGCAGGAGAATGCCAGATACGCAGTATTTT
.	9	TRBV20-1	.	TRBJ1-2	CSAHGGYTF	TGCAGTGCCCACGGTGGCTACACCTTC
.	15	TRBV4-1	.	TRBJ2-7	CASSPAISSSYEQYF	TGCGCCAGCAGCCCGGCTATCTCCAGCTCCTACGAGCAGTACTTC
TRBD1	14	TRBV19	.	TRBJ2-7	CASSPHRGRYEQYF	TGTGCCAGTAGCCCCCACAGGGGGAGGTACGAGCAGTACTTC
TRBD1	15	TRBV10-3	few	TRBJ1-3	CATHRTGALGNTIYF	TGTGCCACCCACAGGACAGGGGCCTTGGGAAACACCATATATTTT
.	14	TRBV6-5	.	TRBJ1-5	CASSYSGYNQPQHF	TGTGCCAGCAGTTACTCTGGGTACAATCAGCCCCAGCATTTT
.	14	TRBV12-5	.	TRBJ1-2	CASASDYLIYGYTF	TGTGCTAGTGCCTCGGACTATCTTATCTATGGCTACACCTTC
.	13	TRBV29-1	.	TRBJ1-3	CSVGLAFGNTIYF	TGCAGCGTTGGGTTGGCGTTTGGAAACACCATATATTTT
.	12	TRBV30	.	TRBJ2-7	CAWSDDGYEQYF	TGTGCCTGGAGTGATGATGGCTACGAGCAGTACTTC
.	16	TRBV4-1	.	TRBJ1-5	CASSQAWPVLGQPQHF	TGCGCCAGCAGCCAAGCTTGGCCGGTCCTGGGGCAGCCCCAGCATTTT
TRBD2	17	TRBV7-9	.	TRBJ2-1	CASSPAMASGLYNEQFF	TGTGCCAGCAGCCCAGCGATGGCTAGCGGGCTTTACAATGAGCAGTTCTTC
.	14	TRBV29-1	.	TRBJ1-1	CSVEKLAVGTEAFF	TGCAGCGTTGAAAAACTAGCGGTGGGTACTGAAGCTTTCTTT
.	15	TRBV2	.	TRBJ2-5	CASRGFLAEQETQYF	TGTGCCAGCAGGGGGTTTCTCGCGGAGCAAGAGACCCAGTACTTC
.	13	TRBV5-1	once	TRBJ2-7	CASSLMEPGEQYF	TGCGCCAGCAGCTTAATGGAGCCGGGCGAGCAGTACTTC
TRBD1	14	TRBV19	once	TRBJ1-2	CASSSRQGRGGYTF	TGTGCCAGTAGTTCCAGACAGGGAAGAGGAGGCTACACCTTC
.	13	TRBV27	.	TRBJ2-3	CASSLLLSDTQYF	TGTGCCAGCAGTTTATTACTAAGTGATACGCAGTATTTT
.	16	TRBV5-1	.	TRBJ1-2	CASSFSNWGGFGPHTF	TGCGCCAGCAGCTTTTCTAATTGGGGCGGATTCGGCCCCCACACCTTC
.	11	TRBV12-3/TRBV12-4	.	TRBJ1-4	CASSLQGELFF	TGTGCCAGCAGTTTACAGGGAGAACTGTTTTTT
.	16	TRBV19	once	TRBJ1-5	CASQYSGGSGNQPQHF	TGTGCCAGCCAGTATAGCGGGGGTTCGGGCAATCAGCCCCAGCATTTT
TRBD1	13	TRBV18	.	TRBJ1-2	CASSPTGNYGYTF	TGTGCCAGCTCACCGACAGGGAACTATGGCTACACCTTC
TRBD1	13	TRBV12-3/TRBV12-4	.	TRBJ1-2	CASSVGTDYGYTF	TGTGCCAGCAGTGTAGGGACAGACTATGGCTACACCTTC
.	12	TRBV6-5	.	TRBJ1-1	CASMRGNTEAFF	TGTGCCAGTATGAGGGGGAACACTGAAGCTTTCTTT
.	17	TRBV7-9	.	TRBJ1-2	CASSLGVGDLTNYGYTF	TGTGCCAGCAGCTTAGGTGTAGGAGACCTTACTAACTATGGCTACACCTTC
.	15	TRBV4-1	.	TRBJ1-3	CASSPGRNSGNTIYF	TGCGCCAGCAGCCCGGGGCGCAACTCTGGAAACACCATATATTTT